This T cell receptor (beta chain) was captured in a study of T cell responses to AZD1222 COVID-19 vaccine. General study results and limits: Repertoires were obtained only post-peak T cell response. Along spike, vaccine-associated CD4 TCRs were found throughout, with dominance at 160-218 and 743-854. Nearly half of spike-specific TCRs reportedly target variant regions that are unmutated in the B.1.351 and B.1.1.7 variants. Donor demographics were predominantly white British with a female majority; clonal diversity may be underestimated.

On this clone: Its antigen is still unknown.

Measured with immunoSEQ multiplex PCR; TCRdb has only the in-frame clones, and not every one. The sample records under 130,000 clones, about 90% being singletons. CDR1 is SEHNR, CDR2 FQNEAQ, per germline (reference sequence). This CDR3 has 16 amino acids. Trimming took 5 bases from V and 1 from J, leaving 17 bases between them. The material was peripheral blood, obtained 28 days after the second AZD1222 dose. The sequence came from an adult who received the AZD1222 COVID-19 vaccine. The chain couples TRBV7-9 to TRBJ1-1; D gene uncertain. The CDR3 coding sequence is TGTGCCAGCAGCGCACGAGGTCTGGCCTCGAACACTGAAGCTTTCTTT. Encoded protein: CASSARGLASNTEAFF. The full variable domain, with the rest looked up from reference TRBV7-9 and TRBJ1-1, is DTGVSQNPRHKITKRGQNVTFRCDPISEHNRLYWYRQTLGQGPEFLTYFQNEAQLEKSRLLSDRFSAERPKGSFSTLEIQRTEQGDSAMYLCASSARGLASNTEAFFGQGTRLTVV.